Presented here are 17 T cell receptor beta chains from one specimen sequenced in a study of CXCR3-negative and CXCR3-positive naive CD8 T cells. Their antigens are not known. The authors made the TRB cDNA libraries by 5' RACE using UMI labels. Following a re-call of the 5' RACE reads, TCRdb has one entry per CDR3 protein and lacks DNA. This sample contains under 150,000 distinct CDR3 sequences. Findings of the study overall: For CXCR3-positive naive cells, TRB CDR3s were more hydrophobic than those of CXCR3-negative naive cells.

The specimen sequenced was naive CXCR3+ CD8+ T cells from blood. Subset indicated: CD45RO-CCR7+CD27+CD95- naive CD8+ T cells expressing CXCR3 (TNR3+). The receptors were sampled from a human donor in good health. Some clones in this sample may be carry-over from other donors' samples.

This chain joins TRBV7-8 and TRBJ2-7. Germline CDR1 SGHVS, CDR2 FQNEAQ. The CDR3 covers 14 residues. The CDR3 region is CASSLFQRTYEQYF. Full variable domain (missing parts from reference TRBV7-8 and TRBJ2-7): GAGVSQSPRYKVAKRGQDVALRCDPISGHVSLFWYQQALGQGPEFLTYFQNEAQLDKSGLPSDRFFAERPEGSVSTLKIQRTQQEDSAVYLCASSLFQRTYEQYFGPGTRLTVT.

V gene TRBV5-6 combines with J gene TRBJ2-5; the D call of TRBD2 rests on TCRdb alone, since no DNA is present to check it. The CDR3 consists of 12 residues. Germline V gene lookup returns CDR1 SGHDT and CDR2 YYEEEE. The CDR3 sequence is CATGDGRETQYF.

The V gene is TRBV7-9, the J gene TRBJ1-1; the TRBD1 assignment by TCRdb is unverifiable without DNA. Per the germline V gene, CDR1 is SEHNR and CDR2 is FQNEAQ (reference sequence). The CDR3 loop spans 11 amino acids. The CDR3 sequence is CASLQGAEAFF. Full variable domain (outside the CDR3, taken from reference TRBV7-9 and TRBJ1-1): DTGVSQNPRHKITKRGQNVTFRCDPISEHNRLYWYRQTLGQGPEFLTYFQNEAQLEKSRLLSDRFSAERPKGSFSTLEIQRTEQGDSAMYLCASLQGAEAFFGQGTRLTVV.

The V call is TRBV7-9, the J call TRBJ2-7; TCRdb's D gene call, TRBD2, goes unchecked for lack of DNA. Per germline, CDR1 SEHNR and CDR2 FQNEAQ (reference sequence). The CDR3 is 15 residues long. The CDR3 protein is CASSDTGLAGAEQYF.

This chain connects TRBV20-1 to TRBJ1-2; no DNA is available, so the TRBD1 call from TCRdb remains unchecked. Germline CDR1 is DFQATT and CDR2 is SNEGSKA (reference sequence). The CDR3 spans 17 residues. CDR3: CSARLPGQSFLNYGYTF.

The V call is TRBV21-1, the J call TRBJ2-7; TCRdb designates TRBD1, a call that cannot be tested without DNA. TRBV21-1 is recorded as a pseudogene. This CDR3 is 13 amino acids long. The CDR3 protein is CASSIDGQDEQYF.

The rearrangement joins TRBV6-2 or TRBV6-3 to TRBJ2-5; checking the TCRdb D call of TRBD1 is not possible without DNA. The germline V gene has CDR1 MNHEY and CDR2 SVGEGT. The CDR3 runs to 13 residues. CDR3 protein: CASSAGGEETQYF.

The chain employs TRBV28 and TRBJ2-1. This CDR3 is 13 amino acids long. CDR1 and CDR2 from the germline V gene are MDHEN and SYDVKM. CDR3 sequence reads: CASSLAHYNEQFF.

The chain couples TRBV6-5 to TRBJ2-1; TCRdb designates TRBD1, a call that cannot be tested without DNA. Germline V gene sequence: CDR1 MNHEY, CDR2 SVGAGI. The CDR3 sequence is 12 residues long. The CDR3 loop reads CASTGGYNEQFF.

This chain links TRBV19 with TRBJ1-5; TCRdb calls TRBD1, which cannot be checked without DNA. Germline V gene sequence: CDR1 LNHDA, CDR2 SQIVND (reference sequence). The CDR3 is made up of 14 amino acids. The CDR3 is CASSMGTGGEPQHF.

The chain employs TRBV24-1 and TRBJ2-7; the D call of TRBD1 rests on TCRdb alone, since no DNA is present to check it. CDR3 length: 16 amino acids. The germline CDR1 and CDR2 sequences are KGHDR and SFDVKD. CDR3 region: CATSDKTGVGLYEQYF.

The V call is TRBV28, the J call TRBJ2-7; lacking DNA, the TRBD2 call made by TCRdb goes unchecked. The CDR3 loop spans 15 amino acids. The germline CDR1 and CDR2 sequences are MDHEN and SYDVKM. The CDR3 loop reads CASSKTSGGYYEQYF.

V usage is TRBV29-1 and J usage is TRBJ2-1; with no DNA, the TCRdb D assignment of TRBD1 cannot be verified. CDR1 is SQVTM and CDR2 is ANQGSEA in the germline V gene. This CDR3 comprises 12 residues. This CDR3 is CSVPGGYNEQFF.

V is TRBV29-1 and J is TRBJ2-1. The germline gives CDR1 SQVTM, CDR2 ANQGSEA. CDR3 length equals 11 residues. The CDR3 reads CSVGVYNEQFF.

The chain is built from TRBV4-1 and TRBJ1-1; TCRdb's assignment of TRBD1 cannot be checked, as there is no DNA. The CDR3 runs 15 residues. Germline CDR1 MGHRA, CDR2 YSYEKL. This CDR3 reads CASSRPGTANTEAFF.

The CDR3 reads CSARGAASGRDEQFF. V is TRBV20-1 and J is TRBJ2-1; without DNA, the TCRdb call of TRBD2 cannot be checked. This CDR3 is 15 amino acids long. From germline, CDR1 is DFQATT and CDR2 SNEGSKA (reference sequence).

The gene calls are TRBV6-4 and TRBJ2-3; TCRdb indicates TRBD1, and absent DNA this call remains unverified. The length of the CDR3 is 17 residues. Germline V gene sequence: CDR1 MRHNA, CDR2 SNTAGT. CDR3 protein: CASSKAATGFSTDTQYF.